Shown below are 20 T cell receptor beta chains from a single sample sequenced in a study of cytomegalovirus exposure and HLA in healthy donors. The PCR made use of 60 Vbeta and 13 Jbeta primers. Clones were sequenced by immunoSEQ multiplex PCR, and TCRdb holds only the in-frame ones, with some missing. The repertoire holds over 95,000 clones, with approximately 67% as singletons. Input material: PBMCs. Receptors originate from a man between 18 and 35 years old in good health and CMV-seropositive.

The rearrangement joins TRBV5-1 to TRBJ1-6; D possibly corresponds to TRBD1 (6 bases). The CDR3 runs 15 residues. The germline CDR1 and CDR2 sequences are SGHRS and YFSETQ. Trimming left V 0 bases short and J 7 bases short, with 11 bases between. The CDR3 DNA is TGCGCCAGCAGCTTGGATGGTCAGGGGAATTCACCCCTCCACTTT. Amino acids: CASSLDGQGNSPLHF. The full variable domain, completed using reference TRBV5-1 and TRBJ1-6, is KAGVTQTPRYLIKTRGQQVTLSCSPISGHRSVSWYQQTPGQGLQFLFEYFSETQRNKGNFPGRFSGRQFSNSRSEMNVSTLELGDSALYLCASSLDGQGNSPLHFGNGTRLTVT.

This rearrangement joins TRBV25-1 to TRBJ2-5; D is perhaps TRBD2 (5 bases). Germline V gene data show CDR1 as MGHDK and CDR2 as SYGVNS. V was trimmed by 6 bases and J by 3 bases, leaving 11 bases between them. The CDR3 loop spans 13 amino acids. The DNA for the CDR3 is TGTGCCAGCAGGGAGGCCGGGAAAGAGACCCAGTACTTC. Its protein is CASREAGKETQYF.

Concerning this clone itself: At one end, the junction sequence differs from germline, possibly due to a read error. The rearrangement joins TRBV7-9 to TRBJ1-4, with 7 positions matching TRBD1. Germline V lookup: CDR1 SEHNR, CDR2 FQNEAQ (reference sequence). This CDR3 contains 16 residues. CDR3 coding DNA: TGTTCCAGCAGCGAAAACGGGGGGGGGACAGATGAAAAACTGTTTTTT. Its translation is CSSSENGGGTDEKLFF.

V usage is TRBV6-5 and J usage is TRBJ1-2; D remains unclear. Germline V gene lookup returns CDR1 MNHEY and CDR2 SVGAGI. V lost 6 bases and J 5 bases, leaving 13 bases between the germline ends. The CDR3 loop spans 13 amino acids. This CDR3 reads CASSPEGQYGYTF. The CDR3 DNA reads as TGTGCCAGCAGCCCCGAGGGCCAGTATGGCTACACCTTC.

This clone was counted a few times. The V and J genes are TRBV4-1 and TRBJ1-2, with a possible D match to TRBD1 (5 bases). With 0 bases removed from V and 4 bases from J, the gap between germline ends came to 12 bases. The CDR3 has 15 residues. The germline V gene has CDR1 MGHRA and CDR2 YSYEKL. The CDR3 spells CASSQDRRGFYGYTF. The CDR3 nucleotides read TGCGCCAGCAGCCAAGATCGGCGGGGCTTCTATGGCTACACCTTC.

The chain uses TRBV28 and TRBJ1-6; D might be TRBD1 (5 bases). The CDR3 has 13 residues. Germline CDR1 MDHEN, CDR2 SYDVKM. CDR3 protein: CSISGGKNSPLHF. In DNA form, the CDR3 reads TGTTCTATCAGCGGGGGGAAGAATTCACCCCTCCACTTT.

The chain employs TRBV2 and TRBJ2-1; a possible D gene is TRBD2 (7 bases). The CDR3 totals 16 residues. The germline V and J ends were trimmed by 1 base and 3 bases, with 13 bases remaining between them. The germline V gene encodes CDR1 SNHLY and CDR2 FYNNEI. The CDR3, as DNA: TGTGCCAGCAGTGAAGAGGGGGGGCTCATCTACAATGAGCAGTTCTTC. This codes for CASSEEGGLIYNEQFF.

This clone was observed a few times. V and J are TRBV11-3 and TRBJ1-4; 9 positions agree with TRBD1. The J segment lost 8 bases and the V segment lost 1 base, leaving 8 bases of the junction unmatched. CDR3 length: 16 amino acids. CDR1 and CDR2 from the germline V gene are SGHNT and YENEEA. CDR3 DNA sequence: TGTGCCAGCAGCTTAGGGGACAGGGTTGGGACGGAAAAACTGTTTTTT. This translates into CASSLGDRVGTEKLFF.

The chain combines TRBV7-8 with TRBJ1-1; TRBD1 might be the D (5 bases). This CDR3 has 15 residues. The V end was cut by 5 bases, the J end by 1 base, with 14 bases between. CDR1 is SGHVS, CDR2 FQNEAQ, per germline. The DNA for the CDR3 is TGTGCCAGCAGCCCTTCCTCCAGGGAGAACACTGAAGCTTTCTTT. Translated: CASSPSSRENTEAFF.

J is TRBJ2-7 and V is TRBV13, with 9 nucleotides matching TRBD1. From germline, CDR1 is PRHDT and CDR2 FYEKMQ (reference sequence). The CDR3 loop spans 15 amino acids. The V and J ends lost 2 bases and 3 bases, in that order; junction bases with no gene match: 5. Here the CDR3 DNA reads TGTGCCAGCAGCTTAACACGGGACAGGGTCTACGAGCAGTACTTC. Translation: CASSLTRDRVYEQYF.

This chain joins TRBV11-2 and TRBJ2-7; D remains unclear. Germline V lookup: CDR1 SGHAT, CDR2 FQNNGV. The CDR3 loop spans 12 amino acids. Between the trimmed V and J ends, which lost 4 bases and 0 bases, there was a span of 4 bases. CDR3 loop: CASSSSSYEQYF. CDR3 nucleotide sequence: TGTGCCAGCAGCTCCAGCTCCTACGAGCAGTACTTC.

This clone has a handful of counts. CDR3 DNA sequence: TGTGCCAGCAGCGCAGCAGGATATAATTCACCCCTCCACTTT. Its translation is CASSAAGYNSPLHF. The V gene is TRBV7-2, the J gene TRBJ1-6; D gene uncertain. Trimming pared 5 bases from V and 4 bases from J, leaving 9 bases between. The CDR3 is 14 amino acids. Germline V CDR1 and CDR2: SGHTA, FQGNSA. The full variable domain, in which reference TRBV7-2 and TRBJ1-6 provide the parts outside the CDR3, is GAGVSQSPSNKVTEKGKDVELRCDPISGHTALYWYRQSLGQGLEFLIYFQGNSAPDKSGLPSDRFSAERTGGSVSTLTIQRTQQEDSAVYLCASSAAGYNSPLHFGNGTRLTVT.

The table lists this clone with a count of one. This chain's CDR3 is CARSTPTGGIYGYTF. The CDR3 DNA reads as TGTGCCAGAAGCACGCCGACAGGGGGCATCTATGGCTACACCTTC. The V call is TRBV5-3, the J call TRBJ1-2; 10 bases are a match to TRBD1. TRBV5-3 is an open reading frame, and its role is uncertain. This CDR3 region has 15 residues. Germline trimming cut 4 bases from V and 4 bases from J; bases unmatched to any gene: 7.

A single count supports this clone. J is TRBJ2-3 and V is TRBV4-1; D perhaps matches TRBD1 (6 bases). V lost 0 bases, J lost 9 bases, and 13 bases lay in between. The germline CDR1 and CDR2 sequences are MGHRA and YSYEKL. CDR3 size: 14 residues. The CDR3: CASSQDRGRGTQYF. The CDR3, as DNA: TGCGCCAGCAGCCAAGATCGGGGCAGGGGAACGCAGTATTTT.

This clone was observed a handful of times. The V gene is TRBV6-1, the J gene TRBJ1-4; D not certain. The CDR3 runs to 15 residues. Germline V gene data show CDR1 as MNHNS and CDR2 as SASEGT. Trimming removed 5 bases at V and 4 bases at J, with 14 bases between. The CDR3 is CASSKHSYLNEKLFF. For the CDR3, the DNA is TGTGCCAGCAGTAAACACAGCTACCTTAATGAAAAACTGTTTTTT.

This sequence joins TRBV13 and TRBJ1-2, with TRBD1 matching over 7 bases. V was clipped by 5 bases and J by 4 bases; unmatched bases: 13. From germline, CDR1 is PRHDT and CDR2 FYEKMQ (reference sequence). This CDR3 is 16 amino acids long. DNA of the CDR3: TGTGCCAGCAGCCACGGGGAAGGGGGCGCCGCCTATGGCTACACCTTC. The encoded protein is CASSHGEGGAAYGYTF.

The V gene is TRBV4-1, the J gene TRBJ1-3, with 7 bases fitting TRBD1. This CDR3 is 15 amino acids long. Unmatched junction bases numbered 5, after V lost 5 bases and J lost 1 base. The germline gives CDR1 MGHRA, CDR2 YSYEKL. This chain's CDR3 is CASSSRGQSGNTIYF. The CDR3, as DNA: TGCGCCAGCAGCTCGAGGGGGCAGTCTGGAAACACCATATATTTT.

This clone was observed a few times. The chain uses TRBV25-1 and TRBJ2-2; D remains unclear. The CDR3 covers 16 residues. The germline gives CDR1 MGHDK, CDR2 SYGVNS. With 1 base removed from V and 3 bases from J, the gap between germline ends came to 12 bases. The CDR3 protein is CASSESLLSYTGELFF. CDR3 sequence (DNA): TGTGCCAGCAGTGAATCCCTCCTTAGTTACACCGGGGAGCTGTTTTTT.

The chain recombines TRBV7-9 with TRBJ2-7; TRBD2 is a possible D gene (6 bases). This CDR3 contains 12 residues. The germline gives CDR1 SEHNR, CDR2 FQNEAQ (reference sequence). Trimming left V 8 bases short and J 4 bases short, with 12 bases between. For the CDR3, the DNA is TGTGCCAGCCTGGAGGGCTTATACGAGCAGTACTTC. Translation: CASLEGLYEQYF. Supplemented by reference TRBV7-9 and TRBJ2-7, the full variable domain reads DTGVSQNPRHKITKRGQNVTFRCDPISEHNRLYWYRQTLGQGPEFLTYFQNEAQLEKSRLLSDRFSAERPKGSFSTLEIQRTEQGDSAMYLCASLEGLYEQYFGPGTRLTVT.

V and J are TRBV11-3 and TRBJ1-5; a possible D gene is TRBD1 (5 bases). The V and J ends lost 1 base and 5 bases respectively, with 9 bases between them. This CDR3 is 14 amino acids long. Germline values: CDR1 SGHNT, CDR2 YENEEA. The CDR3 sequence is CASSLVGHHQPQHF. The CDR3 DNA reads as TGTGCCAGCAGCTTAGTTGGACACCATCAGCCCCAGCATTTT. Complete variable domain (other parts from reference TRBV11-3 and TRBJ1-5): EAGVVQSPRYKIIEKKQPVAFWCNPISGHNTLYWYLQNLGQGPELLIRYENEEAVDDSQLPKDRFSAERLKGVDSTLKIQPAELGDSAVYLCASSLVGHHQPQHFGDGTRLSIL.